Included here is one TCR beta chain sequence, with context. Its antigen is not identified. This table comes from immunoSEQ multiplex PCR, and its TCRdb copy is limited to in-frame clones, with some not included. Of 75,000 to 100,000 clones listed, roughly nine tenths are singletons. This sample was included in a study of OX40 agonist ivuxolimab in advanced cancers. About the research overall: Dose-escalation patients suffered from hepatocellular carcinoma, melanoma, renal cell or head and neck cancer. Broader study findings: Mean expanded clone counts were higher in CD8+ than CD4+ T cells.

Autoimmune disease history or systemic immunosuppression was exclusionary. The TCR originated in an adult with an advanced solid tumor such as melanoma, head and neck, liver or kidney cancer. Sequenced material: CD4+ or CD8+ T cells sorted from blood, taken in a trial of the OX40 agonist ivuxolimab.

The CDR3 DNA sequence: TGCAGCGTTGAGGGGTCCCGTGGGACCGGGGAGCTGTTTTTT. It is translated as CSVEGSRGTGELFF. V is TRBV29-1 and J is TRBJ2-2, with D unclear. Trimming pared 3 bases from V and 5 bases from J, leaving 13 bases between. Germline assignment: CDR1 SQVTM and CDR2 ANQGSEA. This CDR3 has 14 residues.